The TCR beta chain described here comes from a study of T cell clusters in autoimmune cytopenias. In germline, CDR1 is KGHSH, CDR2 LQKENI. This CDR3 region has 17 residues. Each sample's input was 250 ng genomic DNA, 35,000 to 40,000 genome equivalents. General study findings and limits: TRB repertoire shifts in secondary cytopenia and chronic lymphocytic leukemia mostly reflected lymphoma, not autoimmunity.

Concerning this clonotype: Its antigen is currently unknown.

One tube held mixed TRB-A and TRB-B primer pools for touch-down PCR. Following a re-call of the multiplex PCR reads, TCRdb has one entry per CDR3 protein and lacks DNA. The sample data list roughly 15,000 distinct CDR3 sequences. The same sample was also studied in work on T cell repertoires in aging, cancer and after chemotherapy.

The rearrangement joins TRBV18 to TRBJ2-1. This clonotype was obtained from a human donor in good health. The sequenced material came from peripheral blood. CDR3 in amino acids: CASSPPGGSSLYNEQFF.